One and the same sample provided the 2 T cell receptor beta chains below, sequenced in a study of blood T cell repertoires in COVID-19. The assay was immunoSEQ multiplex PCR, and TCRdb's table has in-frame clones only and misses some. The table lists 270,000 or so clones, approximately 89% of them singletons. The sequenced sample was PBMCs or T cells enriched from blood (not recorded which). The receptor source for this set is a man aged 40-49 years who had been exposed to COVID-19.

V and J are TRBV5-1 and TRBJ1-5; D might be TRBD1 (6 bases). Germline-derived CDR1 and CDR2 are SGHRS and YFSETQ. This CDR3 is built from 16 residues. The V end lost 0 bases, the J end lost 0 bases, and 10 bases lay between the germline ends. The CDR3 DNA sequence: TGCGCCAGCAGCTTGGGGGGGCCTGGTAGCAATCAGCCCCAGCATTTT. It is translated as CASSLGGPGSNQPQHF.

This clone was seen a single time. This sequence joins TRBV6-5 and TRBJ2-1, with D perhaps matching TRBD2 (5 bases). Between the trimmed V and J ends, which lost 0 bases and 0 bases, there was a span of 9 bases. Germline V gene data show CDR1 as MNHEY and CDR2 as SVGAGI. The CDR3 contains 16 residues. This chain's CDR3 is CASSYSVRDSYNEQFF. CDR3 DNA sequence: TGTGCCAGCAGTTACTCGGTTCGGGACTCCTACAATGAGCAGTTCTTC.